A selection of T cell receptor beta chains follows, all from one sample in a study of Ad26.COV2.S vaccination and SARS-CoV-2 variants. TCRdb's copy holds only in-frame clones and misses some; the assay was immunoSEQ multiplex PCR. The repertoire has over 400,000 clones, around 92% of them found once; the top ten carry more than 1.5%. The source material was peripheral blood, sampled in a trial of Ad26.COV2.S vaccine versus placebo. Receptors were obtained from a person between 18 and 59 years old who received the Ad26.COV2.S COVID-19 vaccine or a placebo. Both conserved end residues are part of each CDR3. The order of the fields is D gene, clone size, V gene, CDR3 length, J gene, CDR3 protein, CDR3 DNA. A D gene is named only where the DNA matches it firmly. Clone size is not always given. Where it is, it says once, few, many or a class for expanded clones.

d_call: TRBD2
clone_size: NA
v_call: TRBV10-1
cdr3_length: 15
j_call: TRBJ2-2
cdr3_aa: CASSVAGVGTGELFF
cdr3_nt: TGCGCCAGCAGTGTGGCGGGGGTGGGCACCGGGGAGCTGTTTTTT

d_call: NA
clone_size: NA
v_call: TRBV12-3/TRBV12-4
cdr3_length: 12
j_call: TRBJ2-7
cdr3_aa: CASTYGGDEQYF
cdr3_nt: TGTGCCAGCACCTACGGGGGCGACGAGCAGTACTTC

d_call: NA
clone_size: once
v_call: TRBV11-2
cdr3_length: 17
j_call: TRBJ1-6
cdr3_aa: CASSSHVLLDRNSPLHF
cdr3_nt: TGTGCCAGCAGCTCCCATGTGCTACTCGATCGGAATTCACCCCTCCACTTT

d_call: TRBD1
clone_size: NA
v_call: TRBV18
cdr3_length: 15
j_call: TRBJ2-1
cdr3_aa: CASSPRDRGYEEQFF
cdr3_nt: TGTGCCAGCTCACCAAGGGACAGGGGGTACGAGGAGCAGTTCTTC

d_call: TRBD2
clone_size: NA
v_call: TRBV9
cdr3_length: 14
j_call: TRBJ2-5
cdr3_aa: CASSAGTSWETQYF
cdr3_nt: TGTGCCAGCAGTGCCGGGACTAGCTGGGAGACCCAGTACTTC

d_call: TRBD1
clone_size: NA
v_call: TRBV7-9
cdr3_length: 15
j_call: TRBJ1-4
cdr3_aa: CASSLGTGANEKLFF
cdr3_nt: TGTGCCAGCAGCTTAGGGACAGGGGCAAATGAAAAACTGTTTTTT

d_call: TRBD1
clone_size: NA
v_call: TRBV7-9
cdr3_length: 18
j_call: TRBJ2-2
cdr3_aa: CASSHRDRGQMNTGELFF
cdr3_nt: TGTGCCAGCAGCCACAGGGACAGGGGGCAGATGAACACCGGGGAGCTGTTTTTT

d_call: TRBD1
clone_size: NA
v_call: TRBV28
cdr3_length: 19
j_call: TRBJ1-1
cdr3_aa: CASSLSQFGLRTGGVEAFF
cdr3_nt: TGTGCCAGCAGTTTGAGCCAATTTGGCCTCCGGACAGGGGGAGTAGAAGCTTTCTTT

d_call: NA
clone_size: NA
v_call: TRBV7-2
cdr3_length: 15
j_call: TRBJ1-4
cdr3_aa: CASSLAFRNNEKLFF
cdr3_nt: TGTGCCAGCAGCTTAGCCTTTAGGAATAATGAAAAACTGTTTTTT

d_call: NA
clone_size: NA
v_call: TRBV9
cdr3_length: 17
j_call: TRBJ2-2
cdr3_aa: CASSESRDRANTGELFF
cdr3_nt: TGTGCCAGCAGCGAGAGCCGGGACCGAGCGAACACCGGGGAGCTGTTTTTT

d_call: TRBD1
clone_size: NA
v_call: TRBV28
cdr3_length: 15
j_call: TRBJ2-1
cdr3_aa: CASRSSGGSYNEQFF
cdr3_nt: TGTGCCAGCAGATCCTCAGGGGGATCCTACAATGAGCAGTTCTTC

d_call: TRBD1
clone_size: NA
v_call: TRBV7-2
cdr3_length: 15
j_call: TRBJ1-2
cdr3_aa: CASPSFGRGDYGYTF
cdr3_nt: TGTGCCAGCCCCTCGTTTGGCAGGGGGGACTATGGCTACACCTTC

d_call: NA
clone_size: NA
v_call: TRBV7-2
cdr3_length: 14
j_call: TRBJ1-2
cdr3_aa: CASSFRGPNYGYTF
cdr3_nt: TGTGCCAGCAGCTTCAGGGGACCTAACTATGGCTACACCTTC

d_call: NA
clone_size: NA
v_call: TRBV28
cdr3_length: 12
j_call: TRBJ2-5
cdr3_aa: CASSRDGWTQYF
cdr3_nt: TGTGCCAGCAGCAGGGACGGGTGGACCCAGTACTTC

d_call: NA
clone_size: NA
v_call: TRBV6-2/TRBV6-3
cdr3_length: 15
j_call: TRBJ2-3
cdr3_aa: CASSLPFGGTDTQYF
cdr3_nt: TGTGCCAGCAGTTTACCTTTTGGTGGCACAGATACGCAGTATTTT

d_call: TRBD2
clone_size: NA
v_call: TRBV7-9
cdr3_length: 15
j_call: TRBJ2-1
cdr3_aa: CASTLGLAGSNEQFF
cdr3_nt: TGTGCCAGCACCTTGGGACTAGCGGGGAGTAATGAGCAGTTCTTC

d_call: TRBD1
clone_size: NA
v_call: TRBV28
cdr3_length: 14
j_call: TRBJ1-3
cdr3_aa: CASSSTGTGNTIYF
cdr3_nt: TGTGCCAGCAGTTCGACAGGGACTGGAAACACCATATATTTT